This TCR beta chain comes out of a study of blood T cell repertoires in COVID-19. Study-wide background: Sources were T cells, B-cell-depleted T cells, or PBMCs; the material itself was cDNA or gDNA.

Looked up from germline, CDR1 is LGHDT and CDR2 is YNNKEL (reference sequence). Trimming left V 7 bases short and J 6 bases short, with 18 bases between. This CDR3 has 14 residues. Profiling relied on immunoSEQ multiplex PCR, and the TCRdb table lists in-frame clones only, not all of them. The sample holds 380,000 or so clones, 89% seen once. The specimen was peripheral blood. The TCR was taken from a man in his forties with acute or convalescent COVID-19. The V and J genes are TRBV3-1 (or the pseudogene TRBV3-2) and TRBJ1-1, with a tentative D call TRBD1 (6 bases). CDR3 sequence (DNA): TGTGCCAGCACCCTTAGCCAGGGGACGGCTGAAGCTTTCTTT. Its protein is CASTLSQGTAEAFF.